This note documents a single T cell receptor beta chain sequence. Its target is unknown. The PCR was carried out with 60 Vbeta primers and 13 Jbeta primers. Here immunoSEQ multiplex PCR was the method, and the copy in TCRdb shows in-frame clones only, minus some. The repertoire has around 200,000 clones, around 80% of them found once; the top ten carry approximately 3.7%. This entry is derived from a study of cytomegalovirus exposure and HLA in healthy donors. Germline loops: CDR1 MGHRA, CDR2 YSYEKL. The CDR3 is made up of 15 amino acids. With 4 bases clipped from V and 3 bases from J, the junction kept 3 bases outside the gene matches. Notes on the study in general: Most TCR sequences proved rare, with some public TCRs found in many donors.

The specimen was PBMCs. This TCR came from a woman aged 55-69 years in good health and CMV-seropositive. This chain uses TRBV4-1 with TRBJ2-2; 9 bases match TRBD1. The CDR3 coding sequence is TGCGCCAGCAGCCGCGGACAGGGGTACACCGGGGAGCTGTTTTTT. It translates to CASSRGQGYTGELFF.